This T cell receptor (beta chain) appears in the sequencing data of a study of CD8 T cells in Susac syndrome. As controls, healthy donors matched for age and sex were used. In germline, CDR1 is SGDLS, CDR2 YYNGEE. The V end was cut by 2 bases, the J end by 2 bases, with 9 bases between. The CDR3 is 14 residues long. Reverse transcription of roughly 0.5 to 1 ug RNA used random hexamers. TCRdb called the immunoSEQ multiplex PCR reads again in MiXCR, with one record for every CDR3 protein. This sample has around 150,000 distinct CDR3 sequences, with 90% to 95% found just once. This TCR was sampled from a human donor in good health. The chain recombines TRBV9 with TRBJ2-3; D is uncertain. The sequencing input was CD4+ T cells from PBMCs. The CDR3 region has the DNA TGTGCCAGCAGCGTGAGCCCACACACAGATACGCAGTATTTT. Its protein is CASSVSPHTDTQYF.